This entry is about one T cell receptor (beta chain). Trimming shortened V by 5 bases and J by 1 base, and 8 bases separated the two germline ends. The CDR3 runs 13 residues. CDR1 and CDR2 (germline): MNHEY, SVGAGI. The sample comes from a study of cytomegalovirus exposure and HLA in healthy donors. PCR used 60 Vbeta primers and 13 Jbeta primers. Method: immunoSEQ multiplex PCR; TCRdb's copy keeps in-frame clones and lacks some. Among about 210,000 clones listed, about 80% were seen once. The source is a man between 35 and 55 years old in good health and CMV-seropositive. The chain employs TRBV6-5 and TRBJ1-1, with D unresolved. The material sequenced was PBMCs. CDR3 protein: CASSGRWNTEAFF. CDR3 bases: TGTGCCAGCAGTGGCAGGTGGAACACTGAAGCTTTCTTT.